This TCR beta chain was sequenced during a study of radiotherapy plus CTLA-4 blockade in lung cancer. People whose metastatic non-small-cell lung cancer was chemo-refractory got focal radiation along with CTLA-4 blockade by ipilimumab. Repertoires were generated with immunoSEQ multiplex PCR, while TCRdb's copy carries only in-frame clones and drops some. The profile covers about 46,000 clones, with approximately 80% appearing a single time and 2% to 3% taken by the ten largest. This clone was counted once. Its antigen is not known. The CDR3 totals 15 residues. V lost 2 bases, J lost 0 bases, and 10 bases lay in between. Per germline, CDR1 SGHTA and CDR2 FQGTGA. Findings and caveats of the study: The best prediction of response reportedly came from early blood T cell clone dynamics, with interferon-beta. Once radiotherapy plus ipilimumab had been given, TCR clones derived from tumor expanded in blood.

Sequences were derived from peripheral blood, sampled from a patient treated with radiotherapy plus ipilimumab. The origin of this receptor is a human donor with non-small cell lung cancer whose response to radiotherapy plus ipilimumab could not be evaluated. The J gene is TRBJ1-1, the V gene TRBV7-3; no reliable D call. DNA for the CDR3: TGTGCCAGCAGCTTACGTGGAGTAATGAACACTGAAGCTTTCTTT. Translated, it gives CASSLRGVMNTEAFF.